The sequence of this T cell receptor beta chain was determined in a study of cytomegalovirus exposure and HLA in healthy donors. This clone has a handful of counts. Its antigen is not known. Deletions cut 4 bases from V and 0 bases from J, with 12 bases between. Per germline, CDR1 SGHDT and CDR2 YYEEEE. This CDR3 is 15 amino acids long. Vbeta (60) and Jbeta (13) primers were used in the PCR. Profiled with immunoSEQ multiplex PCR; TCRdb holds only in-frame clones, not every one. The profile shows about 120,000 clones, around 75% of them singletons. Regarding donors, all were healthy bone marrow donors. General study findings and limits: The study labeled 150 or so TCR beta chains cytomegalovirus-associated. HLA allele associations emerged for 16,951 TCR beta sequences in a later analysis, at 0.05 false discovery rate. Earlier results showed most TCR beta V segments being productive about 87% or about 30% of the time.

This chain connects TRBV5-6 to TRBJ2-3; D uncertain. This TCR was sampled from a young woman in good health and CMV-seronegative. The source material was PBMCs. CDR3 in DNA: TGTGCCAGCAGCCAGCTGACTGCTAGCACAGATACGCAGTATTTT. Protein sequence: CASSQLTASTDTQYF.